The 7 T cell receptor beta chains below all came from one sample that was sequenced in a study of CD8+CD57+ T cells in acquired aplastic anemia. Genomic DNA, serving as template, underwent TCR beta VDJ and CDR3 profiling. TCRdb reprocessed the reads via MiXCR and lists one record per CDR3 protein. The sample lists around 190,000 distinct CDR3 sequences; 60% to 65% were seen once. The sample comprised sorted CD4+, CD8+, or CD8+CD57+ T cells (not recorded which) from PBMCs. These receptors were collected from a human donor in good health.

In the case of this clonotype: One end of the junction does not line up with germline, which may come from a read error. This chain joins TRBV7-9 and TRBJ1-1; TRBD1 matches at 8 bases. Germline V gives CDR1 SEHNR, CDR2 FQNEAQ (reference sequence). CDR3 length: 15 amino acids. The CDR3 reads CASSFGDRGGTEASF. CDR3 nucleotide sequence: TGTGCCAGCAGCTTCGGCGACAGGGGCGGCACTGAAGCTTCCTTT.

This chain links TRBV20-1 with TRBJ1-2; 10 bases are shared with TRBD1. Germline assignment: CDR1 DFQATT and CDR2 SNEGSKA (reference sequence). The length of the CDR3 is 14 residues. Trimming at V came to 6 bases and at J to 8 bases, leaving 12 bases not matched to a gene. CDR3 loop: CSANEHSTGGGYTF. CDR3 DNA: TGCAGTGCCAATGAGCATTCGACAGGGGGCGGCTACACCTTC.

This chain joins TRBV25-1 and TRBJ2-7; TRBD2 matches 7 bases. This CDR3 is built from 13 residues. V lost 4 bases and J lost 7; bases outside the gene matches: 7. The germline V gene has CDR1 MGHDK and CDR2 SYGVNS. The CDR3 is CASSAALGGEQYF. As DNA, the CDR3 is TGTGCCAGCAGTGCCGCACTGGGGGGGGAGCAGTACTTC.

CDR3 residues: CATGRVQVFNPNTEAFF. The CDR3 region has the DNA TGTGCCACCGGTCGAGTTCAGGTCTTTAACCCGAACACTGAAGCTTTCTTT. This chain connects TRBV2 to TRBJ1-1, with D uncertain. Between the trimmed V and J ends, which lost 10 bases and 1 base, there was a span of 25 bases. Germline loops: CDR1 SNHLY, CDR2 FYNNEI. The CDR3 runs 17 residues.

This chain connects TRBV15 to TRBJ2-6; maybe TRBD1 (5 bases). Trimming pared 3 bases from V and 1 base from J, leaving 7 bases between. Germline V CDR1 and CDR2: LNHNV, YYDKDF (reference sequence). This CDR3 has 15 residues. Here the CDR3 DNA reads TGTGCCACCAGCAGCAGGGATTCTGGGGCCAACGTCCTGACTTTC. This sequence encodes CATSSRDSGANVLTF.

The gene calls are TRBV11-2 and TRBJ1-6, with a tentative D call TRBD1 (5 bases). Germline CDR1 is SGHAT and CDR2 is FQNNGV. V lost 5 bases, J lost 5 bases, and 13 bases lay in between. The CDR3 runs to 15 residues. The CDR3: CASSKRDGDNSPLHF. The DNA of the CDR3 is TGTGCCAGCAGCAAGCGGGACGGCGATAATTCACCCCTCCACTTT.

The chain uses TRBV29-1 and TRBJ1-2, with 9 bases fitting TRBD1. There are 13 residues in the CDR3. CDR1 and CDR2 from the germline V gene are SQVTM and ANQGSEA. In nucleotides, the CDR3 is TGCATCATACAGACGGGACAGGGCTATGGCTACACCTTC. This gives the protein CIIQTGQGYGYTF.